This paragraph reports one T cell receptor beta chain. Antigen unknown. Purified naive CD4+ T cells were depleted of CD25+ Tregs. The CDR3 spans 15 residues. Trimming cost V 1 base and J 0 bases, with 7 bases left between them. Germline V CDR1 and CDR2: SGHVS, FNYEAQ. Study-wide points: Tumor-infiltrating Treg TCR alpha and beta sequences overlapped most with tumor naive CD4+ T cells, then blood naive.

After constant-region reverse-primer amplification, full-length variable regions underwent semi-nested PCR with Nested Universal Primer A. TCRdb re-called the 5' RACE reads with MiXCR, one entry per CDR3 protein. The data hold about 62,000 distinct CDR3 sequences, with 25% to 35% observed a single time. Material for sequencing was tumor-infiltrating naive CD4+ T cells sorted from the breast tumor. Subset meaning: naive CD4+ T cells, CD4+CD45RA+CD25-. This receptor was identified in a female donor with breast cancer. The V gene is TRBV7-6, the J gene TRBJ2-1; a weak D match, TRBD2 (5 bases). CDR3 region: CASSLVGSSYNEQFF. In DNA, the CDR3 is TGTGCCAGCAGCTTAGTGGGGAGCTCCTACAATGAGCAGTTCTTC.